The 26 T cell receptor beta chains listed next were all sequenced from one sample in a study of blood T cell repertoires in COVID-19. The table came from immunoSEQ multiplex PCR; TCRdb's copy has only in-frame clones and leaves some out. The sample lists around 100,000 clones; 80% to 90% were seen once. The sample was PBMCs or T cells enriched from blood (not recorded which). The receptors stem from a woman aged 45 to 65 who had recovered from COVID-19.

The rearrangement joins TRBV2 to TRBJ2-5; 11 bases fit TRBD1. V gave up 10 bases and J gave up 1 base; unmatched junction bases: 5. Per the germline V gene, CDR1 is SNHLY and CDR2 is FYNNEI. There are 14 residues in the CDR3. DNA for the CDR3: TGTGCCATTGCCGGACAGGGGGCCCAAGAGACCCAGTACTTC. Protein sequence: CAIAGQGAQETQYF. Using reference TRBV2 and TRBJ2-5 for the parts outside the CDR3, the full variable domain is EPEVTQTPSHQVTQMGQEVILRCVPISNHLYFYWYRQILGQKVEFLVSFYNNEISEKSEIFDDQFSVERPDGSNFTLKIRSTKLEDSAMYFCAIAGQGAQETQYFGPGTRLLVL.

V usage is TRBV2 and J usage is TRBJ1-5; a weak D match, TRBD1 (6 bases). CDR1 SNHLY and CDR2 FYNNEI come from the germline V gene. Trimming took 2 bases from V and 6 from J, leaving 11 bases between them. CDR3 length equals 14 residues. The CDR3 coding sequence is TGTGCCAGCAGTGAATACAGGGACGGTCAGCCCCAGCATTTT. Protein: CASSEYRDGQPQHF.

The rearrangement joins TRBV27 to TRBJ2-1, with a possible D match to TRBD1 (6 bases). This CDR3 spans 14 amino acids. Deletions cut 5 bases from V and 2 bases from J, with 10 bases between. Germline loops: CDR1 MNHEY, CDR2 SMNVEV (reference sequence). This CDR3 is CASSRRDTYNEQFF. The CDR3 DNA reads TGTGCCAGCAGTCGACGGGACACCTACAATGAGCAGTTCTTC.

This clone came up many times. This sequence joins TRBV19 and TRBJ1-5; tentative D call: TRBD1 (6 bases). This CDR3 is 14 amino acids long. Between the trimmed V and J ends, which lost 5 bases and 8 bases, there was a span of 16 bases. The germline gives CDR1 LNHDA, CDR2 SQIVND (reference sequence). The CDR3 region is CASSYDRPYEPQHF. The CDR3 DNA reads TGTGCCAGTAGTTACGACAGGCCCTATGAGCCCCAGCATTTT.

The chain has TRBV23-1 and TRBJ2-7; D gene uncertain. TRBV23-1 is designated an ORF whose function remains uncertain. Trimming cost V 2 bases and J 6 bases, with 17 bases left between them. The CDR3 contains 15 residues. CDR3 loop: CASSQQSQARIEQYF. In DNA form, the CDR3 reads TGCGCCAGCAGTCAACAGTCGCAGGCCCGAATCGAGCAGTACTTC.

V gene TRBV6-6 combines with J gene TRBJ2-5, with TRBD2 identical over 7 bases. From germline, CDR1 is MNHNY and CDR2 SVGAGI (reference sequence). There are 14 residues in the CDR3. V lost 6 bases and J lost 3; bases outside the gene matches: 7. CDR3 sequence reads: CASSGLEKEETQYF. The CDR3 nucleotides are TGTGCCAGCAGCGGACTAGAGAAAGAAGAGACCCAGTACTTC.

The chain joins TRBV27 to TRBJ1-4, with 10 positions matching TRBD1. Germline loops: CDR1 MNHEY, CDR2 SMNVEV (reference sequence). The CDR3 consists of 14 residues. The trim removed 4 bases at V and 9 bases at J, leaving 5 bases unmatched. The CDR3 here is CASSYDRGQKKLFF. As DNA, the CDR3 is TGTGCCAGCAGTTACGACAGGGGGCAAAAAAAACTGTTTTTT.

V is TRBV10-3 and J is TRBJ1-1; 7 positions agree with TRBD1. This CDR3 has 14 amino acids. Losses at the gene ends were 6 bases for V and 3 bases for J; bases not matched to a gene: 7. Germline CDR1 and CDR2: ENHRY and SYGVKD. The CDR3 DNA reads as TGTGCCATCAGGGATGAACAGGGGTACACTGAAGCTTTCTTT. It codes for CAIRDEQGYTEAFF.

The genes are TRBV10-3 and TRBJ2-6; 11 bases agree with TRBD1. Germline CDR1 is ENHRY and CDR2 is SYGVKD. V shed 6 bases, J shed 4 bases, and the junction held 2 bases outside the gene matches. The CDR3 consists of 15 residues. The DNA of the CDR3 is TGTGCCATCAGGGGACAGGGGGTCGGGGCCAACGTCCTGACTTTC. It encodes CAIRGQGVGANVLTF.

The V gene is TRBV24-1, the J gene TRBJ1-5, with TRBD1 matching over 7 bases. The CDR3 loop spans 16 amino acids. The V segment lost 3 bases and the J segment 0 bases; nucleotides outside the gene matches: 4. The germline V gene has CDR1 KGHDR and CDR2 SFDVKD. CDR3 region: CATSDRTGLSNQPQHF. The DNA of the CDR3 is TGTGCCACCAGTGATCGGACAGGTCTTAGCAATCAGCCCCAGCATTTT.

J is TRBJ2-5 and V is TRBV6-5, with TRBD2 matching 7 bases. V lost 6 bases, J lost 5 bases, and 6 bases stayed unmatched. Germline CDR1 reads MNHEY; CDR2 reads SVGAGI. The CDR3 covers 13 residues. The CDR3 region is CASSSWGGETQYF. Written as DNA, the CDR3 is TGTGCCAGCAGCTCCTGGGGGGGGGAGACCCAGTACTTC.

The chain recombines TRBV5-1 with TRBJ2-1; 8 nucleotides match TRBD2. V dropped 4 bases and J dropped 3; count of bases not matched to a gene: 9. CDR3 size: 16 residues. CDR1 is SGHRS, CDR2 YFSETQ, per germline. DNA for the CDR3: TGCGCCAGCAGCCCCGGGGGGGACGGAAACTACAATGAGCAGTTCTTC. Amino acids: CASSPGGDGNYNEQFF.

The V gene is TRBV5-3, the J gene TRBJ2-2; 8 bases are a match to TRBD2. TRBV5-3 is an ORF, with its function uncertain. This CDR3 is built from 19 residues. V lost 4 bases, J lost 0 bases, and 14 bases stayed unmatched. The CDR3 nucleotides read TGTGCCAGAAGCCGGAGCGGGGGAATATTGAGAGCGAACACCGGGGAGCTGTTTTTT. Protein: CARSRSGGILRANTGELFF.

The CDR3 here is CASSPGRGDYGYTF. The CDR3 bases are TGTGCCAGCTCACCAGGCAGGGGGGACTATGGCTACACCTTC. The gene calls are TRBV18 and TRBJ1-2; 7 nucleotides line up with TRBD1. Germline CDR1 and CDR2: KGHSH and LQKENI. The J segment lost 3 bases and the V segment lost 2 bases, leaving 3 bases of the junction unmatched. This CDR3 has 14 amino acids.

The DNA for the CDR3 is TGTGCCAGCAGTAAAGGGAACAGGGGGCTGGTTTACGAGCAGTACTTC. Protein sequence: CASSKGNRGLVYEQYF. V usage is TRBV6-1 and J usage is TRBJ2-7; 9 positions agree with TRBD1. The CDR3 contains 16 residues. V trimming: 5 bases; J trimming: 4 bases; junction bases outside the gene matches: 12. CDR1 and CDR2 from the germline V gene are MNHNS and SASEGT.

This clone was observed a handful of times. The chain is built from TRBV2 and TRBJ1-4; tentative D call: TRBD1 (6 bases). CDR1 is SNHLY, CDR2 FYNNEI, per germline. This CDR3 has 12 amino acids. Trimming pared 5 bases from V and 7 bases from J, leaving 8 bases between. The CDR3 protein is CASSIRGEKLFF. The DNA for the CDR3 is TGTGCCAGCAGTATCAGGGGTGAAAAACTGTTTTTT.

The J gene is TRBJ2-7, the V gene TRBV27; a weak D match, TRBD2 (6 bases). CDR1 is MNHEY and CDR2 is SMNVEV in the germline V gene (reference sequence). This CDR3 region has 14 residues. Trimming shortened V by 6 bases and J by 0 bases, and 12 bases separated the two germline ends. The CDR3 loop reads CASRPLSGSYEQYF. CDR3 in DNA: TGTGCCAGCAGACCGCTTAGCGGCTCCTACGAGCAGTACTTC.

This chain links TRBV14 with TRBJ1-1, with TRBD1 as a possible D gene (6 bases). The CDR3 extends over 15 amino acids. Germline V gene sequence: CDR1 SGHDN, CDR2 FVKESK. V lost 4 bases and J 1 base, leaving 13 bases between the germline ends. CDR3 DNA sequence: TGTGCCAGCAGCCGGCAAAAACAGGGGAACACTGAAGCTTTCTTT. Its protein product is CASSRQKQGNTEAFF.

The rearrangement joins TRBV5-4 to TRBJ2-6; no definite D call. This CDR3 comprises 15 residues. In germline, CDR1 is SGHNT, CDR2 YYREEE (reference sequence). The ends were cut back, 4 bases at V and 0 bases at J, with 8 bases in the middle. CDR3 loop: CASSPPGSGANVLTF. The CDR3 DNA reads as TGTGCCAGCAGCCCTCCCGGCTCTGGGGCCAACGTCCTGACTTTC.

This chain links TRBV5-5 with TRBJ1-2; 7 positions match TRBD1. The ends lost 4 bases at V and 6 bases at J; junction bases unmatched: 9. Germline-derived CDR1 and CDR2 are SGHKS and YYEKEE (reference sequence). This CDR3 comprises 14 residues. CDR3 in DNA: TGTGCCAGCAGCAGGCAACAGGGGACTGATGGCTACACCTTC. Encoded protein: CASSRQQGTDGYTF.

The chain recombines TRBV4-1 with TRBJ1-5; D gene ambiguous. CDR3 length equals 15 residues. Germline-derived CDR1 and CDR2 are MGHRA and YSYEKL. V dropped 4 bases and J dropped 7 bases, with 17 bases sitting between them. For the CDR3, the DNA is TGCGCCAGCAGCCCCCATCGGTTACGGGAGCAGCCCCAGCATTTT. Its translation: CASSPHRLREQPQHF.

CDR3 protein: CASSLGLGYGYTF. For the CDR3, the DNA is TGTGCCAGCTCACTGGGACTGGGATATGGCTACACCTTC. This chain joins TRBV18 and TRBJ1-2, with a possible D match to TRBD1 (5 bases). CDR3 length equals 13 residues. Trimming removed 4 bases at V and 5 bases at J, with 11 bases between. Germline assignment: CDR1 KGHSH and CDR2 LQKENI. Variable domain in full (rest from reference TRBV18 and TRBJ1-2): NAGVMQNPRHLVRRRGQEARLRCSPMKGHSHVYWYRQLPEEGLKFMVYLQKENIIDESGMPKERFSAEFPKEGPSILRIQQVVRGDSAAYFCASSLGLGYGYTFGSGTRLTVV.

The chain couples TRBV3-1 (or the pseudogene TRBV3-2) to TRBJ2-7, with 9 bases that match TRBD1. The V gene end was trimmed by 8 bases and the J gene end by 7 bases; junction bases not matched to a gene: 6. This CDR3 region has 12 residues. Germline V gives CDR1 LGHDT, CDR2 YNNKEL (reference sequence). The CDR3 DNA reads as TGTGCCAGCGGGACAGGGTTACGGGAGCAGTACTTC. Its protein product is CASGTGLREQYF.

This clone was detected once. The gene calls are TRBV13 and TRBJ2-7; D unresolved. The CDR3 sequence is 14 residues long. From germline, CDR1 is PRHDT and CDR2 FYEKMQ (reference sequence). Trimming pared 5 bases from V and 0 bases from J, leaving 11 bases between. DNA of the CDR3: TGTGCCAGCAGCCTAAGCGCCAGCTCCTACGAGCAGTACTTC. Translation gives CASSLSASSYEQYF.

V usage is TRBV7-9 and J usage is TRBJ1-3; maybe TRBD1 (5 bases). This CDR3 comprises 18 residues. Deletions cut 3 bases from V and 0 bases from J, with 18 bases between. Per germline, CDR1 SEHNR and CDR2 FQNEAQ (reference sequence). This chain's CDR3 is CASSFLRDRQSSGNTIYF. The CDR3, as DNA: TGTGCCAGCAGCTTTCTCCGAGACAGACAGTCCTCTGGAAACACCATATATTTT.

V gene TRBV28 combines with J gene TRBJ2-7; 8 bases agree with TRBD1. In germline, CDR1 is MDHEN, CDR2 SYDVKM. The J segment lost 3 bases and the V segment lost 5 bases, leaving 9 bases of the junction unmatched. The CDR3 spans 15 residues. The CDR3 is CASSGDRGLSYEQYF. The CDR3 DNA follows: TGTGCCAGCAGTGGCGACAGGGGCCTCAGCTACGAGCAGTACTTC.